These 16 T cell receptor beta chains share one sample of origin, sequenced in a study of T cell responses to AZD1222 COVID-19 vaccine. The table came from immunoSEQ multiplex PCR; TCRdb's copy has only in-frame clones and leaves some out. Counted here are roughly 160,000 clones, about 88% occurring once; the ten biggest clones make up around 5.5%. Sequencing used peripheral blood, obtained on day 0 of AZD1222 vaccination. Receptors were obtained from an adult in good health.

This chain links TRBV9 with TRBJ2-3, with TRBD2 as a possible D gene (5 bases). Germline-derived CDR1 and CDR2 are SGDLS and YYNGEE. CDR3 length: 13 residues. Between the trimmed V and J ends, which lost 3 bases and 4 bases, there was a span of 9 bases. The CDR3 DNA sequence: TGTGCCAGCAGCGCGGGGAGCCCAGATACGCAGTATTTT. Translating gives CASSAGSPDTQYF. The complete variable domain, with remaining parts taken from reference TRBV9 and TRBJ2-3, reads DSGVTQTPKHLITATGQRVTLRCSPRSGDLSVYWYQQSLDQGLQFLIQYYNGEERAKGNILERFSAQQFPDLHSELNLSSLELGDSALYFCASSAGSPDTQYFGPGTRLTVL.

The chain has TRBV28 and TRBJ1-1, with no clear D. Germline CDR1 MDHEN, CDR2 SYDVKM. The CDR3 runs 12 residues. V shed 2 bases and J shed 11 bases, with 12 bases lying between them. CDR3 sequence (DNA): TGTGCCAGCAGTTTAGGGTTAATTCGGGCTTTCTTT. The encoded protein is CASSLGLIRAFF.

This clone has only one observation. The chain joins TRBV27 to TRBJ2-7; 7 bases align to TRBD1. Germline V gene data show CDR1 as MNHEY and CDR2 as SMNVEV (reference sequence). The V segment lost 3 bases and the J segment 3 bases; nucleotides outside the gene matches: 8. The CDR3 has 15 amino acids. CDR3 residues: CASSFSPRGLYEQYF. The CDR3 bases are TGTGCCAGCAGTTTTTCCCCGAGGGGGCTCTACGAGCAGTACTTC.

The chain couples TRBV9 to TRBJ1-1, with 9 positions matching TRBD1. V shed 0 bases and J 3 bases; nucleotides not matched to a gene: 6. Per germline, CDR1 SGDLS and CDR2 YYNGEE. CDR3 length: 16 amino acids. Here the CDR3 reads CASSVGTGVFDTEAFF. As DNA, the CDR3 is TGTGCCAGCAGCGTAGGGACAGGGGTCTTCGACACTGAAGCTTTCTTT.

The rearrangement joins TRBV5-5 to TRBJ1-1, with D perhaps matching TRBD1 (5 bases). Between the trimmed V and J ends, which lost 1 base and 1 base, there was a span of 8 bases. The CDR3 loop spans 14 amino acids. The germline V gene encodes CDR1 SGHKS and CDR2 YYEKEE (reference sequence). The CDR3 DNA follows: TGTGCCAGCAGCTTGCGACAGACGAACACTGAAGCTTTCTTT. This gives the protein CASSLRQTNTEAFF. The variable domain in full, with the rest retrieved from reference TRBV5-5 and TRBJ1-1, is DAGVTQSPTHLIKTRGQQVTLRCSPISGHKSVSWYQQVLGQGPQFIFQYYEKEERGRGNFPDRFSARQFPNYSSELNVNALLLGDSALYLCASSLRQTNTEAFFGQGTRLTVV.

The chain combines TRBV28 with TRBJ2-7, with D uncertain. The CDR3 totals 11 residues. V was clipped by 2 bases and J by 3 bases, with 2 bases between them. The germline V gene encodes CDR1 MDHEN and CDR2 SYDVKM. In nucleotides, the CDR3 is TGTGCCAGCAGTTTACTCTACGAGCAGTACTTC. Its translation: CASSLLYEQYF. Together with reference TRBV28 and TRBJ2-7, the CDR3 gives the full variable domain: DVKVTQSSRYLVKRTGEKVFLECVQDMDHENMFWYRQDPGLGLRLIYFSYDVKMKEKGDIPEGYSVSREKKERFSLILESASTNQTSMYLCASSLLYEQYFGPGTRLTVT.

This clone turned up a few times. Relative to the germline gene, one junction end is altered; a read error may explain this. The chain links TRBV6-2 or TRBV6-3 to TRBJ2-7; D call uncertain. The CDR3 is 14 residues long. Germline V gene data show CDR1 as MNHEY and CDR2 as SVGEGT. The CDR3 DNA reads TGTGCCAGCAGTTACACCCCTAACTCCCACGAGCAGTACTTC. Translated, it gives CASSYTPNSHEQYF.

Only a few counts were recorded for this clone. The J gene is TRBJ2-2, the V gene TRBV19; the D call may be TRBD1 or TRBD2 (5 bases each). The germline V gene has CDR1 LNHDA and CDR2 SQIVND (reference sequence). Trimming removed 6 bases from V and 5 bases from J, with 19 bases in between. This CDR3 is built from 16 residues. The CDR3 loop is CASRGFAGAFTGELFF. The CDR3 DNA follows: TGTGCCAGTAGGGGGTTTGCCGGGGCTTTTACCGGGGAGCTGTTTTTT.

V is TRBV28 and J is TRBJ1-1; TRBD1 might be the D (5 bases). The V gene's germline CDR1 is MDHEN and CDR2 SYDVKM. Trimming cost V 3 bases and J 0 bases, with 14 bases left between them. This CDR3 has 16 amino acids. The CDR3 sequence is CASSFAGPHMNTEAFF. CDR3 coding DNA: TGTGCCAGCAGTTTTGCAGGGCCCCATATGAACACTGAAGCTTTCTTT.

The count of this clone is one. The CDR3 DNA reads as TGTGCCAGTAGTGCCCCGGGGGACAGCTATGGCTACACCTTC. Amino acid sequence: CASSAPGDSYGYTF. The V gene is TRBV19, the J gene TRBJ1-2; 7 bases align to TRBD1. The CDR3 loop spans 14 amino acids. Trimming removed 5 bases from V and 4 bases from J; junction bases left unmatched: 7. Germline values: CDR1 LNHDA, CDR2 SQIVND (reference sequence).

The chain carries TRBV5-4 and TRBJ2-5, with 9 bases that match TRBD2. Germline loops: CDR1 SGHNT, CDR2 YYREEE (reference sequence). This CDR3 is built from 16 residues. With 2 bases clipped from V and 2 bases from J, the junction kept 7 bases outside the gene matches. Written as DNA, the CDR3 is TGTGCCAGCAGCTTACCCCAGACTAGCGGACAAGAGACCCAGTACTTC. It is translated as CASSLPQTSGQETQYF.

This rearrangement joins TRBV27 to TRBJ2-5, with D tentatively TRBD1 or TRBD2 (5 bases each). The germline CDR1 and CDR2 sequences are MNHEY and SMNVEV (reference sequence). V lost 3 bases and J lost 4, with 9 bases in between. CDR3 length: 13 amino acids. The CDR3 DNA sequence: TGTGCCAGCAGTTTGAGGGGTACAGAGACCCAGTACTTC. Translation gives CASSLRGTETQYF.

V and J are TRBV7-3 and TRBJ1-3; D may be TRBD1 (6 bases). The V and J ends lost 4 bases and 8 bases respectively, with 24 bases between them. Germline-derived CDR1 and CDR2 are SGHTA and FQGTGA. This CDR3 spans 17 amino acids. CDR3 in amino acids: CASSSYRDTRVQDTIYF. Here the CDR3 DNA reads TGTGCCAGCAGCTCATACCGGGACACTCGCGTCCAGGACACCATATATTTT.

The chain is built from TRBV7-2 and TRBJ1-2; D is possibly TRBD1 (6 bases). The germline gives CDR1 SGHTA, CDR2 FQGNSA. V was pared by 2 bases and J by 7 bases, with 8 bases between. The CDR3 contains 12 residues. Here the CDR3 DNA reads TGTGCCAGCAGCTTATGGGGGGCTGGCTACACCTTC. The encoded protein is CASSLWGAGYTF. Full variable domain (remainder filled in from reference TRBV7-2 and TRBJ1-2): GAGVSQSPSNKVTEKGKDVELRCDPISGHTALYWYRQSLGQGLEFLIYFQGNSAPDKSGLPSDRFSAERTGGSVSTLTIQRTQQEDSAVYLCASSLWGAGYTFGSGTRLTVV.

The table lists this clone with a count of one. This chain uses TRBV29-1 with TRBJ1-3; perhaps TRBD1 as D (6 bases). Deletions cut 8 bases from V and 2 bases from J, with 16 bases between. The CDR3 spans 14 residues. The V gene's germline CDR1 is SQVTM and CDR2 ANQGSEA. The CDR3 coding sequence is TGCAGCACCTCAGGTGGGGGCCCTGGAAACACCATATATTTT. It codes for CSTSGGGPGNTIYF.

The chain employs TRBV24-1 and TRBJ2-3; D uncertain. The CDR3 totals 12 residues. Germline V gives CDR1 KGHDR, CDR2 SFDVKD. The ends were cut back, 5 bases at V and 1 base at J, with 3 bases in the middle. DNA for the CDR3: TGTGCCACCAGTGGGGGCACAGATACGCAGTATTTT. It translates to CATSGGTDTQYF.